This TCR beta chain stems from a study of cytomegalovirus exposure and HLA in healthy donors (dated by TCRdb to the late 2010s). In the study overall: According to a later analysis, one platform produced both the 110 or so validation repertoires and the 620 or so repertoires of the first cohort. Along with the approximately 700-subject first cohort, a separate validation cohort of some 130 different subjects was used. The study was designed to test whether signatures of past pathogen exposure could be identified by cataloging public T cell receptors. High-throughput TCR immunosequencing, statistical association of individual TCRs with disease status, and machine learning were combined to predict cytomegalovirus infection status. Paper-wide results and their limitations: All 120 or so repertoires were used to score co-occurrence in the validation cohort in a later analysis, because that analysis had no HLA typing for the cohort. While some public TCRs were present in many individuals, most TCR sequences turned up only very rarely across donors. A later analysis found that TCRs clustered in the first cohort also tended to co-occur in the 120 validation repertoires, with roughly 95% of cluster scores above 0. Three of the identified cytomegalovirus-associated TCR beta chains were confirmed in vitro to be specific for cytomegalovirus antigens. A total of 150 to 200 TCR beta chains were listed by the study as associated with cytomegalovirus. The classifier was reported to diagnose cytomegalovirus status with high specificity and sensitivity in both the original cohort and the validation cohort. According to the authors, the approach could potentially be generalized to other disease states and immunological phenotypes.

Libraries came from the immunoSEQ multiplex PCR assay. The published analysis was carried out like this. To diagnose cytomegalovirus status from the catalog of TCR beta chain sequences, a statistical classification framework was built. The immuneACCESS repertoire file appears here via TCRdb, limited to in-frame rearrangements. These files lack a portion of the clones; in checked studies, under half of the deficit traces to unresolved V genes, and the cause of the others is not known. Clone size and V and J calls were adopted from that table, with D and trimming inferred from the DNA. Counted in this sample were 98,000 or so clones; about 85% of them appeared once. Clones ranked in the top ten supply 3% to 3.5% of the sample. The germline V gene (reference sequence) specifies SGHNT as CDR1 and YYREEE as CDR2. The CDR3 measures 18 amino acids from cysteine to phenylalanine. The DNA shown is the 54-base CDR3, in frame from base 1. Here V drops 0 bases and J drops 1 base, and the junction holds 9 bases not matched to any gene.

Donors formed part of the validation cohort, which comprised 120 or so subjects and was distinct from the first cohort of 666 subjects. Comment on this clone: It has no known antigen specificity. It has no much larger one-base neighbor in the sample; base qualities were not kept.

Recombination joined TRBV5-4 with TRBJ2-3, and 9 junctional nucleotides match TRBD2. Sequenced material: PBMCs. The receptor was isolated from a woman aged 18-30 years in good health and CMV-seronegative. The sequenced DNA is TGTGCCAGCAGCTTGGCCGGGCGGGGGGGCCGAGGCACAGATACGCAGTATTTT. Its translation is CASSLAGRGGRGTDTQYF. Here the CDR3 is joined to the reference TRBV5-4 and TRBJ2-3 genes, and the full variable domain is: ETGVTQSPTHLIKTRGQQVTLRCSSQSGHNTVSWYQQALGQGPQFIFQYYREEENGRGNFPPRFSGLQFPNYSSELNVNALELDDSALYLCASSLAGRGGRGTDTQYFGPGTRLTVL.